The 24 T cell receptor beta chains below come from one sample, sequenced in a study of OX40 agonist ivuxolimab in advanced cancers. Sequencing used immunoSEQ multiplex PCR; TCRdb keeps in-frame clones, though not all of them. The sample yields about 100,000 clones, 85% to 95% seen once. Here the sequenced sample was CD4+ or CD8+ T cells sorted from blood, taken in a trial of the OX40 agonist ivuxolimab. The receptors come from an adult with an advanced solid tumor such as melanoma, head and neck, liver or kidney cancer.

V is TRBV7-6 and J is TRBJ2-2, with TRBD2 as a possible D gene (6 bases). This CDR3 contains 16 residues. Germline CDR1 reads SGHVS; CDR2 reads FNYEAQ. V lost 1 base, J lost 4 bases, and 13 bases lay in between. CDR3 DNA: TGTGCCAGCAGCTTAGTTCAGGAGGGATTCACCGGGGAGCTGTTTTTT. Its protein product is CASSLVQEGFTGELFF.

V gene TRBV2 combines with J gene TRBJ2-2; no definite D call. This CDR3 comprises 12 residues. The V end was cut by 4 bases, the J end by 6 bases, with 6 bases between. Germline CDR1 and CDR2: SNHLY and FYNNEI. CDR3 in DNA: TGTGCCAGCAGTGTGGGTTCCGGGGAGCTGTTTTTT. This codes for CASSVGSGELFF.

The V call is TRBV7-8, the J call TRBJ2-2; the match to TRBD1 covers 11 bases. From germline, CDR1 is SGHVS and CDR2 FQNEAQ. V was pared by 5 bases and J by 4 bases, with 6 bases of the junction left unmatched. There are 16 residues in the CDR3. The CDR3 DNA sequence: TGTGCCAGCAGCGAAGGACAGGGGGCACCCACCGGGGAGCTGTTTTTT. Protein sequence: CASSEGQGAPTGELFF.

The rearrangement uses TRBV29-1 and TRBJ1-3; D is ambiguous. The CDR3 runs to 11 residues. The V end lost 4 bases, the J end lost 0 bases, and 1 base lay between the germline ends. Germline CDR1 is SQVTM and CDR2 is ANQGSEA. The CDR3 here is CSVVSGNTIYF. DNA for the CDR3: TGCAGCGTTGTCTCTGGAAACACCATATATTTT.

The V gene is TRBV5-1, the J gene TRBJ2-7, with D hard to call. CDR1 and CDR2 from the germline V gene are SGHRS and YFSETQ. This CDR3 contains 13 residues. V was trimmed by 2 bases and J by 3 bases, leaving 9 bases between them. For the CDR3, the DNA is TGCGCCAGCAGCTTCCGGCAAAACTACGAGCAGTACTTC. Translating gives CASSFRQNYEQYF.

CDR3 residues: CASSSPTGPLFF. The DNA for the CDR3 is TGTGCCAGCAGTTCCCCGACAGGCCCGCTGTTTTTT. The chain uses TRBV27 and TRBJ1-4, with a weak D call TRBD1 (6 bases). Trimming took 4 bases from V and 14 from J, leaving 14 bases between them. The CDR3 covers 12 residues. Germline CDR1 and CDR2: MNHEY and SMNVEV (reference sequence).

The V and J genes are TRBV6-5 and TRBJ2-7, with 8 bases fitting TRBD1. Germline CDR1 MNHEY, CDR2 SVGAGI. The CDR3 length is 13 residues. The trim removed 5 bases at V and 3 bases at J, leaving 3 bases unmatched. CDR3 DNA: TGTGCCAGCAGTCACAGGGGGAGCTACGAGCAGTACTTC. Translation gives CASSHRGSYEQYF.

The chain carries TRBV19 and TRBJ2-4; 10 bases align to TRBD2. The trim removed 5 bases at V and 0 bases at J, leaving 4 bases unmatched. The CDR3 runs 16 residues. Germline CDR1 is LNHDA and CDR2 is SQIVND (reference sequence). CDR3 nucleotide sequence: TGTGCCAGTAGTGCTAGCGGGAGTTCAGCCAAAAACATTCAGTACTTC. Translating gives CASSASGSSAKNIQYF.

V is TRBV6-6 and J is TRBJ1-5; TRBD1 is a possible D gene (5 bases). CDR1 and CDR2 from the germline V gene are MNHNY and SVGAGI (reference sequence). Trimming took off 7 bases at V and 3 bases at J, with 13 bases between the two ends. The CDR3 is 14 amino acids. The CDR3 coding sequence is TGTGCCAGCACTTCGCAGGGAACCAATCAGCCCCAGCATTTT. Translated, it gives CASTSQGTNQPQHF.

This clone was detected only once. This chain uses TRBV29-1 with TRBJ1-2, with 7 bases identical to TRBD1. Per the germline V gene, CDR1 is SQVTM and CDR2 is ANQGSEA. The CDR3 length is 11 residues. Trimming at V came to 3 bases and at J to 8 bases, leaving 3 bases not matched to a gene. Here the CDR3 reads CSVETGFGYTF. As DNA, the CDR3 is TGCAGCGTTGAGACAGGGTTCGGCTACACCTTC.

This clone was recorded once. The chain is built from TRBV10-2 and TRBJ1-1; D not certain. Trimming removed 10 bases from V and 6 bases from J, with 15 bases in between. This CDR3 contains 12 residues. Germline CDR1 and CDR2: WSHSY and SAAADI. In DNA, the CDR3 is TGCGCCACCCGGACCGGGAGCGCTGAAGCTTTCTTT. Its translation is CATRTGSAEAFF.

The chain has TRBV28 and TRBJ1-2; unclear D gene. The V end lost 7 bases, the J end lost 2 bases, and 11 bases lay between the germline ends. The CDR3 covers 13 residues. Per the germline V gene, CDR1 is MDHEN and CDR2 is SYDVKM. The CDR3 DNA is TGTGCCAGCAAGGAGGTAGCAAACTATGGCTACACCTTC. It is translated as CASKEVANYGYTF.

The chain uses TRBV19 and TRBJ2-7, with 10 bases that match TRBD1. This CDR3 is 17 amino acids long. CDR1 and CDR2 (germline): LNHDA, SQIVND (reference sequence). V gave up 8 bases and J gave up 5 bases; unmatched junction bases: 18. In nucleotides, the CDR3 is TGTGCCAGTTCTTTCAACGCTCCGGGACAGGGGTCCCACGAGCAGTACTTC. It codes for CASSFNAPGQGSHEQYF.

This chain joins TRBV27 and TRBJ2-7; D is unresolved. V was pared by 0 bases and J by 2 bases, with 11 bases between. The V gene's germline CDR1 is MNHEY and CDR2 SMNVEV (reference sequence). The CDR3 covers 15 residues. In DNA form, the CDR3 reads TGTGCCAGCAGTTTATCGTCCCCGGTACCCTACGAGCAGTACTTC. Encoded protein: CASSLSSPVPYEQYF.

CDR3 DNA: TGTGCCTGGAGCGACCTCCTCCGGGACAGGGGAGAGACCCAGTACTTC. Translation: CAWSDLLRDRGETQYF. V gene TRBV30 combines with J gene TRBJ2-5; TRBD1 matches 10 bases. Germline V lookup: CDR1 GTSNPN, CDR2 SVGIG (reference sequence). The ends lost 3 bases at V and 4 bases at J; junction bases unmatched: 11. This CDR3 spans 16 amino acids.

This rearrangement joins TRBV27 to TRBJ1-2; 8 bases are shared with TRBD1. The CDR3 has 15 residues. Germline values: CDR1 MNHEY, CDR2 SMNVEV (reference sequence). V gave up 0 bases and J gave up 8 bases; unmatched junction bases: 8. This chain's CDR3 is CASSLSRSGGDGYTF. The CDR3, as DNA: TGTGCCAGCAGTTTATCTAGATCAGGGGGCGACGGCTACACCTTC.

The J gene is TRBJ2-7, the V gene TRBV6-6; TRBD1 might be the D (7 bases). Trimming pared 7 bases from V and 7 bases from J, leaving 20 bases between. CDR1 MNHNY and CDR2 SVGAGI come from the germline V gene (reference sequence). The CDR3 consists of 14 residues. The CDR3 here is CASTLGQATREQYF. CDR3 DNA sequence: TGTGCCAGCACCCTTGGACAGGCGACTAGGGAGCAGTACTTC.

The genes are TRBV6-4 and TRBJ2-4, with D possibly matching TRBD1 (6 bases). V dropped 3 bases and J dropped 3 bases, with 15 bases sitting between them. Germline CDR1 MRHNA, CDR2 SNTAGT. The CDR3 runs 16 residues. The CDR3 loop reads CASSEAGTKGKNIQYF. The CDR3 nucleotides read TGTGCCAGCAGTGAAGCCGGGACAAAGGGCAAAAACATTCAGTACTTC.

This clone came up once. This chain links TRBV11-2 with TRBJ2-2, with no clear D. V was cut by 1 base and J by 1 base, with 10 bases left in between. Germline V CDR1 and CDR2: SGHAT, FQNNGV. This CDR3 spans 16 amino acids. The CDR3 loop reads CASSLGRPMNTGELFF. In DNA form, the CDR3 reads TGTGCCAGCAGCTTAGGGCGACCGATGAACACCGGGGAGCTGTTTTTT.

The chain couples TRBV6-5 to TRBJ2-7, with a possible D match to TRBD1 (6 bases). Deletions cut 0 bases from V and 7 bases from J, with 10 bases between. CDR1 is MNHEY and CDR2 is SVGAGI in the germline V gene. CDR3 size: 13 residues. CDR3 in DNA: TGTGCCAGCAGTTACTCCTCACAGGGAGAGCAGTACTTC. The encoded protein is CASSYSSQGEQYF.

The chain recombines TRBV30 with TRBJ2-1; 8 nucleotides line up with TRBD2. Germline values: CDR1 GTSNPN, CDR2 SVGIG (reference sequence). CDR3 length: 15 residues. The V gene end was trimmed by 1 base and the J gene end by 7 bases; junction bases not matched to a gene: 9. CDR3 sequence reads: CAWSDGLAGPNEQFF. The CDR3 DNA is TGTGCCTGGAGTGATGGGTTAGCGGGACCGAATGAGCAGTTCTTC.

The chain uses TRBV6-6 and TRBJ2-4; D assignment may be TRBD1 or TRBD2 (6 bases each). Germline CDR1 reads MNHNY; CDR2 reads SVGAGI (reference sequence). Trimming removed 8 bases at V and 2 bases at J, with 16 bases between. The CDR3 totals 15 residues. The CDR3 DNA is TGTGCCAGCTGGGGGGCTGGGGACCCCAAAAACATTCAGTACTTC. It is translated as CASWGAGDPKNIQYF.

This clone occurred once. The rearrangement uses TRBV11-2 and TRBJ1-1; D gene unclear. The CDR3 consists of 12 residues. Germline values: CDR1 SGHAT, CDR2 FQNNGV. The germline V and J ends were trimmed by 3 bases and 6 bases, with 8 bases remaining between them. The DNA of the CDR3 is TGTGCCAGCAGCTTCCGAGGACCTGAAGCTTTCTTT. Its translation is CASSFRGPEAFF.

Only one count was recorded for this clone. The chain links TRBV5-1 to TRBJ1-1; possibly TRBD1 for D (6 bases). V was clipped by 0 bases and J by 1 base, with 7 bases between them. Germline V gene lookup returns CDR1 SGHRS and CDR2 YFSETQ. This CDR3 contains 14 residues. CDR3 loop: CASSLGGANTEAFF. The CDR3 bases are TGCGCCAGCAGCTTGGGGGGGGCGAACACTGAAGCTTTCTTT.